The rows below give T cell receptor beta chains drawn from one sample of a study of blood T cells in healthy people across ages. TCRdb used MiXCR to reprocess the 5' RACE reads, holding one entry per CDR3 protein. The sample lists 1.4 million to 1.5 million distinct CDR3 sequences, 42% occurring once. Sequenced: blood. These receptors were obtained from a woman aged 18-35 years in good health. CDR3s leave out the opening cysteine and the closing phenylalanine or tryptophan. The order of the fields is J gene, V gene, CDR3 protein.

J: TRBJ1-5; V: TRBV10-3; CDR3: AIRADENQPQH
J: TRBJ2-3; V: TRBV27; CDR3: ATTSGGADTQY
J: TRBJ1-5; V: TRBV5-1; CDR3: ASSWRTNQPQH
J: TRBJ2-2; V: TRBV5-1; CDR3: ASKEQGQTGELF
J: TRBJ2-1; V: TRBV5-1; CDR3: ASSRTGVLVEQF
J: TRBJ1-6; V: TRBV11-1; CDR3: ASTLVGGLSNSPLH
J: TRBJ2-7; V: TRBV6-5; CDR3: ASSYSGTSGGHSYEQY
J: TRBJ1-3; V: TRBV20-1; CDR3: SAPTGSGNTIY
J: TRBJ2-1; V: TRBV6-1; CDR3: ARREIGEQF
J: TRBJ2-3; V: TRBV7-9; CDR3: ASSLWAGGTTDTQY
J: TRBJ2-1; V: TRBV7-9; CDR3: ASSSRASGDNEQF
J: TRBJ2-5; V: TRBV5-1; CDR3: ASSSGRTRETQY
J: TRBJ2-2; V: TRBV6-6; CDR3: ASSYSEWGNTGELF
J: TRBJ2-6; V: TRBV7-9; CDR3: ATLGSGANVLT
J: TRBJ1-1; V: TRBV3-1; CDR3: ASSQVRVGSTEAF
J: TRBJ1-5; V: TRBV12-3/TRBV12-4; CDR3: ASSWDRYIHQPQH
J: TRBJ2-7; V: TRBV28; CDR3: ASSFSPPYEQY
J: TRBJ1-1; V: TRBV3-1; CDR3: ASSARQGGTEAF
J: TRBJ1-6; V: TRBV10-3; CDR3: AISPGTGGISPLH
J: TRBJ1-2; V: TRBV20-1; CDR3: SAQPGQGSSGYGYT
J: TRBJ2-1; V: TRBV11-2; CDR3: ASSTLTRPDGF
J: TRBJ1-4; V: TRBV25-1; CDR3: ASSESGAEKLF
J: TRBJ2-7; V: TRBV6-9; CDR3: ARDICHEQY
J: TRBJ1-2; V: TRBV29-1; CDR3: SVERGDGRGYGYT
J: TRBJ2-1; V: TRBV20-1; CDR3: SARLLAGANEQF
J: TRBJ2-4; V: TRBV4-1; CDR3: ASSLNAGGPVQNIQY
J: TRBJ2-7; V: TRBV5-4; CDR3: ASSLSQEGHEQY
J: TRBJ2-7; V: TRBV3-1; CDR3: ASSYSGTSGVSSYEQY
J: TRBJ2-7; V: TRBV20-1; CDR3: SGYRNYEQY
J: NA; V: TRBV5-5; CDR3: ASSHLSGETQY
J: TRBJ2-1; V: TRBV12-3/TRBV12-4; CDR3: ASRRQREGGHEQF